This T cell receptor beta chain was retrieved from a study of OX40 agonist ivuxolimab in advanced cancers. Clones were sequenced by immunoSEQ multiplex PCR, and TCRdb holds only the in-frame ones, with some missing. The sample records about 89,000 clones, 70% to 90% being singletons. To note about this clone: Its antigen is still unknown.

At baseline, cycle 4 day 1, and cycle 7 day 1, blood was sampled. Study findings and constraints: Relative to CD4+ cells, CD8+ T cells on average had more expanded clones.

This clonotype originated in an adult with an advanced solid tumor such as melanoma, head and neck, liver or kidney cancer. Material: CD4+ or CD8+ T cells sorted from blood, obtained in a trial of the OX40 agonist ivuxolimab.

The CDR3 sequence: CASSVAHRGQETQYF. CDR3 DNA: TGTGCCAGCAGCGTAGCTCACCGGGGGCAAGAGACCCAGTACTTC. The J gene is TRBJ2-5, the V gene TRBV9, with D possibly TRBD2 on 6 matching bases. The CDR3 is 15 amino acids. The germline gives CDR1 SGDLS, CDR2 YYNGEE. The V gene lost 0 bases and the J gene lost 2 bases, with 11 bases spanning the gap.